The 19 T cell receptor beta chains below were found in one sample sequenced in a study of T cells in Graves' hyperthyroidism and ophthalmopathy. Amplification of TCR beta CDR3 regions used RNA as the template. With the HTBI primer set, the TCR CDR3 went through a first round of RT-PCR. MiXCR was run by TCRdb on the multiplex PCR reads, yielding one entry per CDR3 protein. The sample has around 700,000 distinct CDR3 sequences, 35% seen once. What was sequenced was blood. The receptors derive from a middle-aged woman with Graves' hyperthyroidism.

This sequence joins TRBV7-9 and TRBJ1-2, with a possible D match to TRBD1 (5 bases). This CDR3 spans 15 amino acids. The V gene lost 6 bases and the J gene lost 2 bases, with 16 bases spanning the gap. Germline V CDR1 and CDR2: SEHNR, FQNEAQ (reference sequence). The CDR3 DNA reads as TGTGCCAGCAGTTATCGACAGTGCCGAAACTATGGCTACACCTTC. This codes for CASSYRQCRNYGYTF.

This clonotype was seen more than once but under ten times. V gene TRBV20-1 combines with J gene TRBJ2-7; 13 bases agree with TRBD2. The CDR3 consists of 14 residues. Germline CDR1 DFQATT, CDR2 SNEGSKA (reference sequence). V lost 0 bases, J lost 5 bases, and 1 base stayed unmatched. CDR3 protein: CSARELAGGHEQYF. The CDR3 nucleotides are TGCAGTGCTAGAGAACTAGCGGGGGGGCACGAGCAGTACTTC.

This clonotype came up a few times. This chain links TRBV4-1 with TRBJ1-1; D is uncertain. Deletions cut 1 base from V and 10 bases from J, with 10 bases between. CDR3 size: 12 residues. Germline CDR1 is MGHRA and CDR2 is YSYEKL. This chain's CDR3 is CASSQGADGAFF. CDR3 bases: TGCGCCAGCAGCCAAGGGGCGGACGGAGCTTTCTTT.

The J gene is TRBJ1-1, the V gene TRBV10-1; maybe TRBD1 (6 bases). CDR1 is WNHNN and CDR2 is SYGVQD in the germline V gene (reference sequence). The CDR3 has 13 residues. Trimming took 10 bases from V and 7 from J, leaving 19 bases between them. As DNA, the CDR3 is TGCGCCATTCTATCGTCCGTCAGGGGTGAAGCTTTCTTT. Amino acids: CAILSSVRGEAFF.

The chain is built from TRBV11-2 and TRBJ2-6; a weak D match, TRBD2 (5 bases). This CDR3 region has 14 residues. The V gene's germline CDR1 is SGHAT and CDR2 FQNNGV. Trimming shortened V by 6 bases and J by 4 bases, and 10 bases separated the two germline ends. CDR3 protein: CASRTVAGANVLTF. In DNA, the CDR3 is TGTGCCAGCAGGACCGTAGCGGGGGCCAACGTCCTGACTTTC.

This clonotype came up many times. CDR3 amino acids: CSVDFDREGSGYTF. DNA for the CDR3: TGCAGCGTTGACTTCGACAGGGAGGGATCTGGCTACACCTTC. V and J are TRBV29-1 and TRBJ1-2; 7 bases are shared with TRBD1. The V gene's germline CDR1 is SQVTM and CDR2 ANQGSEA. The CDR3 consists of 14 residues. V lost 3 bases, J lost 7 bases, and 11 bases stayed unmatched.

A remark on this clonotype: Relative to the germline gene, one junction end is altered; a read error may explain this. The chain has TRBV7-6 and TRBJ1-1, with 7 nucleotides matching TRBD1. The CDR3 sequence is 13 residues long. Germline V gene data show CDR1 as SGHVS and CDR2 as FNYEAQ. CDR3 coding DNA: TGTACCAGCTCGCCCCAGGGGGGGACTGAAGCTTTCTTT. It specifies CTSSPQGGTEAFF.

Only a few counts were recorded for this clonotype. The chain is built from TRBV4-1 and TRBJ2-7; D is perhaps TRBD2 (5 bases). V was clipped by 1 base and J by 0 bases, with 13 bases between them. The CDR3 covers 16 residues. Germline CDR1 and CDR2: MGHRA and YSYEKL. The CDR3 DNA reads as TGCGCCAGCAGCCAAGGGAGACTGGGGAGCTCCTACGAGCAGTACTTC. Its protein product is CASSQGRLGSSYEQYF.

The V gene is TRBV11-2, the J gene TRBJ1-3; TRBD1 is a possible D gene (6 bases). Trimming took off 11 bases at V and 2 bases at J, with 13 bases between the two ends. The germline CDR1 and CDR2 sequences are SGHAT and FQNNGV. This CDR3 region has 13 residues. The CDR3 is CASTEGAGNTIYF. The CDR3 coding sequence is TGTGCCTCAACTGAGGGGGCTGGAAACACCATATATTTT.

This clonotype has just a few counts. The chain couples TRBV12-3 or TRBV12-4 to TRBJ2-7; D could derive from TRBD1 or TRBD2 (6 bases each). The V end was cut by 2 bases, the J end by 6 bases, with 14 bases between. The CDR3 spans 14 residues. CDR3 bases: TGTGCCAGCAGTTTATTGGGGGCGCGGGGCGAGCAGTACTTC. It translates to CASSLLGARGEQYF.

CDR3 amino acids: CASSRATSETQHF. CDR3 nucleotide sequence: TGCGCCAGCAGCCGCGCGACTAGCGAGACCCAGCATTTT. The chain links TRBV4-3 to TRBJ1-5; D call uncertain. The CDR3 is 13 amino acids. V was clipped by 4 bases and J by 11 bases, with 15 bases between them. Germline V gene lookup returns CDR1 LGHNA and CDR2 YSLEER.

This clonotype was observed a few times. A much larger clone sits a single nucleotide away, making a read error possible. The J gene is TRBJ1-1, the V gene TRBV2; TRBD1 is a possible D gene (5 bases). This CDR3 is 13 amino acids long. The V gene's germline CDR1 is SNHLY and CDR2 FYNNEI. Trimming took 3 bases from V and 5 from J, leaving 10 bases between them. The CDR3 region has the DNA TGTGCCAGCAGTGATGGGGGGAGAACTGAAGCTTTCTTT. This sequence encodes CASSDGGRTEAFF.

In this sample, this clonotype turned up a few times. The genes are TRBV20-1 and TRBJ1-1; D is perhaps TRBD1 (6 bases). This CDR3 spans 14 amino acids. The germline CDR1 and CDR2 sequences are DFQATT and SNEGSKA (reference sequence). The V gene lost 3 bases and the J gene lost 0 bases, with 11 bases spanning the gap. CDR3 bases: TGCAGTGCTAGTTTTCGGGGGCTGAACACTGAAGCTTTCTTT. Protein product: CSASFRGLNTEAFF.

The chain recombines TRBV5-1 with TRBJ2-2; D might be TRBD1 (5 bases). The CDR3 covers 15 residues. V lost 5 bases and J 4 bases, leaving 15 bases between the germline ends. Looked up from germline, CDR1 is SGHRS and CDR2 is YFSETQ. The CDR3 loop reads CASRLQGLGTGELFF. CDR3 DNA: TGCGCCAGCAGGCTTCAGGGCTTGGGCACCGGGGAGCTGTTTTTT.

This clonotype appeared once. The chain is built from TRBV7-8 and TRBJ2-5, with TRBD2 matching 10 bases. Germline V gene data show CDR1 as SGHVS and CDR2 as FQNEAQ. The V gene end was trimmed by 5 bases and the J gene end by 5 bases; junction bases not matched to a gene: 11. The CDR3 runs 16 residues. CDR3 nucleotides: TGTGCCAGCAGCCGTCGGCTAGCGGGAGATCTGGAGACCCAGTACTTC. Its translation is CASSRRLAGDLETQYF.

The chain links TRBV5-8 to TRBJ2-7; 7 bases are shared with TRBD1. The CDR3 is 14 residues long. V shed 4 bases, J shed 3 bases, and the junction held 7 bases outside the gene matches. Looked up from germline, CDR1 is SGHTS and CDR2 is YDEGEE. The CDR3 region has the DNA TGTGCCAGCAGCCGACAGGGTAGGGTCTACGAGCAGTACTTC. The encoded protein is CASSRQGRVYEQYF. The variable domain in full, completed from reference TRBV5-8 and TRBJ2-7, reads EAGVTQSPTHLIKTRGQQATLRCSPISGHTSVYWYQQALGLGLQFLLWYDEGEERNRGNFPPRFSGRQFPNYSSELNVNALELEDSALYLCASSRQGRVYEQYFGPGTRLTVT.

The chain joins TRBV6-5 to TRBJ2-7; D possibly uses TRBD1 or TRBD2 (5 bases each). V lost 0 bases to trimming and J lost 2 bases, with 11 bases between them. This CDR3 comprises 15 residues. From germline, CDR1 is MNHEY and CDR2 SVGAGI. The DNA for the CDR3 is TGTGCCAGCAGTTACTCCCGGGACCAGGCCTACGAGCAGTACTTC. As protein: CASSYSRDQAYEQYF.

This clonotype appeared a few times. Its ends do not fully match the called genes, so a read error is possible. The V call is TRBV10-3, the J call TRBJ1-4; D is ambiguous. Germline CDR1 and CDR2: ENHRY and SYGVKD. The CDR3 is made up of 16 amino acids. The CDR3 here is CASSYDGVSTNEKLFF. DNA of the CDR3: TGTGCCAGCAGTTACGACGGGGTTTCAACTAATGAAAAACTGTTTTTT.

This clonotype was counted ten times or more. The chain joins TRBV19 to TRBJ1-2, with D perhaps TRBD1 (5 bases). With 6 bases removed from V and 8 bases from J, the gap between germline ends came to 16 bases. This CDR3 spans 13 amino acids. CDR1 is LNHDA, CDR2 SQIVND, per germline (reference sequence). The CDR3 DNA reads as TGTGCCAGTAGGCCGACGGACATCCACGGCTACACCTTC. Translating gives CASRPTDIHGYTF.